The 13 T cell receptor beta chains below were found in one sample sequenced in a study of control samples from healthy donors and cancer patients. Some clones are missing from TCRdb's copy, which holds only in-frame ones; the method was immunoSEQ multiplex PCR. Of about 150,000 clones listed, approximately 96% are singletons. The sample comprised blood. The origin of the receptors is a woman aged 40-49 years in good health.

The CDR3 loop reads CASSTRTFRGYTF. CDR3 DNA sequence: TGTGCCAGCAGCACGCGGACATTTCGGGGCTACACCTTC. This rearrangement joins TRBV7-9 to TRBJ1-2, with a tentative D call TRBD1 (5 bases). Germline CDR1 SEHNR, CDR2 FQNEAQ (reference sequence). V lost 5 bases, J lost 8 bases, and 15 bases lay in between. The CDR3 is made up of 13 amino acids.

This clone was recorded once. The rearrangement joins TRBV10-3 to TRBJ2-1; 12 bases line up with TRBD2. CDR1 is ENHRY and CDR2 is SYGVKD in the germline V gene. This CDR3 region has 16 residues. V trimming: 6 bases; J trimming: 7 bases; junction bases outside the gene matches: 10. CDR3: CAISEPTSGRRNEQFF. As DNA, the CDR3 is TGTGCCATCAGCGAACCTACTAGCGGGAGGCGGAATGAGCAGTTCTTC.

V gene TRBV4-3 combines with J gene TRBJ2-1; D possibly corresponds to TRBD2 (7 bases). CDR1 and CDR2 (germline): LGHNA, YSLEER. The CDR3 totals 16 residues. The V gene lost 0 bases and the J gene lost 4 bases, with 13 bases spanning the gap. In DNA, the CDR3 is TGCGCCAGCAGCCAAGAGGGGGGGGCGGCTTACAATGAGCAGTTCTTC. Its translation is CASSQEGGAAYNEQFF.

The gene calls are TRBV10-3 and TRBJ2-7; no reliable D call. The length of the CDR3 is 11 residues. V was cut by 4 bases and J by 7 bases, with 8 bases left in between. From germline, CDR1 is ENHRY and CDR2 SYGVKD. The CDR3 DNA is TGTGCCATCAGTGGGGAACGGGAGCAGTACTTC. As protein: CAISGEREQYF.

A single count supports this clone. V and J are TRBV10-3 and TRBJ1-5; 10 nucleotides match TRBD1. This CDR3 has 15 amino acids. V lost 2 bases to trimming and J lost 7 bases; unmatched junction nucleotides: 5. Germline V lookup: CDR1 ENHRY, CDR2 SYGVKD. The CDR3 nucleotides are TGTGCCATCAGTGAGCGGACAGGGGGTGGACAGCCCCAGCATTTT. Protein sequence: CAISERTGGGQPQHF.

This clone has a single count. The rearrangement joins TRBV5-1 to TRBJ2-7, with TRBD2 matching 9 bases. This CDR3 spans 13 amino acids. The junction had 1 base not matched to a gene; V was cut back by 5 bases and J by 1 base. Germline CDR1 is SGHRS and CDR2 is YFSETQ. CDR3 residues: CASSSGSSYEQYF. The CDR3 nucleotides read TGCGCCAGCAGTAGCGGGAGTTCCTACGAGCAGTACTTC.

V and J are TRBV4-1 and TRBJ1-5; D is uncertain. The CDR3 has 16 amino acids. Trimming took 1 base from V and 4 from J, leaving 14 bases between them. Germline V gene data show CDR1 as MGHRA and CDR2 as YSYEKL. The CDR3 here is CASSQAFGRPNQPQHF. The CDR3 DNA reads TGCGCCAGCAGCCAAGCTTTCGGCAGGCCAAATCAGCCCCAGCATTTT.

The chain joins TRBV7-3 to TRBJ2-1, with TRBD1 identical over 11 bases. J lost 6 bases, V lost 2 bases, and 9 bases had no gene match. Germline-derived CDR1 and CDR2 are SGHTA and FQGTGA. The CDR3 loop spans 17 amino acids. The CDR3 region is CASSLWAGTGGRNEQFF. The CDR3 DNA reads TGTGCCAGCAGCTTATGGGCCGGGACAGGGGGACGCAATGAGCAGTTCTTC.

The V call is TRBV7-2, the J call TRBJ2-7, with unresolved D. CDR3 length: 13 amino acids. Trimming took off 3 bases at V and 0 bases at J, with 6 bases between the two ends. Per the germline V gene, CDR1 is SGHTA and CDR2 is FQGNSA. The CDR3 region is CASSFLFSYEQYF. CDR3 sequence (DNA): TGTGCCAGCAGCTTCCTATTCTCCTACGAGCAGTACTTC.

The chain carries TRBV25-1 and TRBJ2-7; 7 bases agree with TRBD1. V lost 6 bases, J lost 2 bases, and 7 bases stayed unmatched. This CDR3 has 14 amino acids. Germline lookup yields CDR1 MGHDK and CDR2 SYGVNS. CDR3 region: CASRRTGSTYEQYF. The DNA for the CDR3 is TGTGCCAGCAGAAGGACAGGTTCAACCTACGAGCAGTACTTC.

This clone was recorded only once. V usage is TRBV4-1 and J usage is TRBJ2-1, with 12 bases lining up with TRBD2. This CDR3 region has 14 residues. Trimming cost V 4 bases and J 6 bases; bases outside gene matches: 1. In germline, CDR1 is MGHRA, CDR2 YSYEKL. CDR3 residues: CASSPGLAGNEQFF. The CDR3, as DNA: TGCGCCAGCAGCCCGGGACTAGCGGGCAATGAGCAGTTCTTC.

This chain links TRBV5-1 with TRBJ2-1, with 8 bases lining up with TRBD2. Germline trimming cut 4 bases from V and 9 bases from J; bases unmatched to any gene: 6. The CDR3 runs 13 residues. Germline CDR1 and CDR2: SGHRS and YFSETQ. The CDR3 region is CASSLLAGSEQFF. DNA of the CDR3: TGCGCCAGCAGCCTTTTAGCGGGAAGTGAGCAGTTCTTC.

The CDR3 sequence: CASSQVGWLSPYEQYF. The CDR3 DNA follows: TGTGCCAGCAGCCAAGTGGGTTGGCTGTCCCCCTACGAGCAGTACTTC. This chain links TRBV14 with TRBJ2-7; D gene unclear. The CDR3 consists of 16 residues. V was clipped by 1 base and J by 2 bases, with 15 bases between them. Germline loops: CDR1 SGHDN, CDR2 FVKESK.